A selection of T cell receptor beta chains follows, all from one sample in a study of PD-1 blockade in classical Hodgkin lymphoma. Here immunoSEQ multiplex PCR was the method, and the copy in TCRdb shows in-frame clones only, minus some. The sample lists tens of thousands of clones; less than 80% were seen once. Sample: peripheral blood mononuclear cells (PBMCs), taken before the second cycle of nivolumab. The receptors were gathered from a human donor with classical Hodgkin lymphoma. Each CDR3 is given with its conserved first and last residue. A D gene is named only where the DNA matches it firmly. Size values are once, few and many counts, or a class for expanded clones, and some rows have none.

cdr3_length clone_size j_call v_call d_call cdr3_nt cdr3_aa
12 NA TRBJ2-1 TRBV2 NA TGTGCCAGCAGTGACCGGGACAATGAGCAGTTCTTC CASSDRDNEQFF
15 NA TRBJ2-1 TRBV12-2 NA TGTGCAAGTCGCTCCCGACTAGCGGGCTACAATGAGCAGTTCTTC CASRSRLAGYNEQFF
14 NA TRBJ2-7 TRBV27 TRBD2 TGTGCCAGCAGTTCTTGGGGGGGGTCCTACGAGCAGTACTTC CASSSWGGSYEQYF
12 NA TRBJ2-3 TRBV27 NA TGTGCCAGCAGCTCTAGCTCCGATACGCAGTATTTT CASSSSSDTQYF
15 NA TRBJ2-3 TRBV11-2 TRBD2 TGTGCCAGCAGCTTCTGGGGCGGGGGGACAGATACGCAGTATTTT CASSFWGGGTDTQYF
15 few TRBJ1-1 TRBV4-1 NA TGCGCCAGCAGCCGAAGTCCCAGTATGAACACTGAAGCTTTCTTT CASSRSPSMNTEAFF
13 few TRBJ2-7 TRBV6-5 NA TGTGCCAGCAGTTACCGACCGGCCTACGAGCAGTACTTC CASSYRPAYEQYF
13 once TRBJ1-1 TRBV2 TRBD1 TGTGCCAGCAGTGGGACAGGGGGCACTGAAGCTTTCTTT CASSGTGGTEAFF
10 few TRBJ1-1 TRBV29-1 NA TGCAGCGTTGAAGAACTGGTAGCTTTCTTT CSVEELVAFF
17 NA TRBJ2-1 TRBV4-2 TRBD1 TGTGCCAGCAGCCAAGAAGAGGGGGCGGCGACCTACAATGAGCAGTTCTTC CASSQEEGAATYNEQFF
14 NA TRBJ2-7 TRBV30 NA TGTGCCTGGAGTGCGGGTTGGACAGAGGCCGAGCAGTACTTC CAWSAGWTEAEQYF
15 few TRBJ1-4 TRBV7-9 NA TGTGCCAGCAGCTTGACGTCGTGGGAAAGTGAAAAACTGTTTTTT CASSLTSWESEKLFF
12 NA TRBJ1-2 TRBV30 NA TGTGCCGTAAGGGGGGGTAACTATGGCTACACCTTC CAVRGGNYGYTF
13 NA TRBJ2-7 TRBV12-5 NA TGTGCTAGTGGTTTGGGGCGCATTTACGAGCAGTACTTC CASGLGRIYEQYF
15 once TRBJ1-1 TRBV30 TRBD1 TGTGCCTGGAGTTCATGGACAGGGGAGAACACTGAAGCTTTCTTT CAWSSWTGENTEAFF
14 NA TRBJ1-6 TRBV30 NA TGTGCCTGGAGTGTGGGGGACCTGGCTTCACCCCTCCACTTT CAWSVGDLASPLHF
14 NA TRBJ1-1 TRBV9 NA TGTGCCAGCATCCGAGGGATAGGGGACACTGAAGCTTTCTTT CASIRGIGDTEAFF
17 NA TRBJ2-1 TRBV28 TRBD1 TGTGCCAGCAATTTGGATCTGTCGGGACAGGGTGTGAATGAGCAGTTCTTC CASNLDLSGQGVNEQFF
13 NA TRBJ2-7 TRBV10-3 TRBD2 TGTGCCACCAGCCAGCGGGGGGACTACGAGCAGTACTTC CATSQRGDYEQYF
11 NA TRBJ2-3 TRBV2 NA TGTGCCAGCAGCTGGGGGGATACGCAGTATTTT CASSWGDTQYF
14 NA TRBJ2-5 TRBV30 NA TGTGCCTGGAGTGTCTCGGGGGAAGGGGAGACCCAGTACTTC CAWSVSGEGETQYF
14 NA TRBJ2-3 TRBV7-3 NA TGTGCCAGCAGCTTAAGCCCCCCCCCAGATACGCAGTATTTT CASSLSPPPDTQYF
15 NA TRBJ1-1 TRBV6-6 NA TGTGCCAGCAGTTACTCGGCGAGCATGAACACTGAAGCTTTCTTT CASSYSASMNTEAFF
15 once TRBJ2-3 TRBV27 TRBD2 TGTGCCAGCAGTTTATCGGGACTAGACACAGATACGCAGTATTTT CASSLSGLDTDTQYF
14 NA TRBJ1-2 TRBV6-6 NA TGTGCCAGCAGTTACGTTGCGGGTAACTATGGCTACACCTTC CASSYVAGNYGYTF
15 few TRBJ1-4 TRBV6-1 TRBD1 TGTGCCAGCAGTCCCCGACAGGGGAGGGGTGAAAAACTGTTTTTT CASSPRQGRGEKLFF
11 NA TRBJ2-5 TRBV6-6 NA TGTGCCAGCTGGGGAACGGAGACTCAGTACTTC CASWGTETQYF
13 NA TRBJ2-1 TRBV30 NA TGTGCCTGGACAGATTATAATTACAATGAGCAGTTCTTC CAWTDYNYNEQFF
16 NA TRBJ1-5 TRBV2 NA TGTGCCAGCAGTGACAGGCGGGCGGCTAATAATCAGCCCCAGCATTTT CASSDRRAANNQPQHF
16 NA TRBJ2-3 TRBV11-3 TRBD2 TGTGCCAGCAGCTTGACAGCGGGGGGGAGCACAGATACGCAGTATTTT CASSLTAGGSTDTQYF
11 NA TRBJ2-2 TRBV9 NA TGTGCCAGCAGCGTAGACGGGGAGCTGTTTTTT CASSVDGELFF
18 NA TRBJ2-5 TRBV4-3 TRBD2 TGCGCCAGCATAGGGGCGGGGAAGTGTAGCGGGGGGGTAGAGACCCAGTACTTC CASIGAGKCSGGVETQYF
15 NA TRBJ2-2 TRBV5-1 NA TGCGCCAGCACCTTGGTTGGCACGAACACCGGGGAGCTGTTTTTT CASTLVGTNTGELFF
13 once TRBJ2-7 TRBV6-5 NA TGTGCCAGCAGCCTAAGGGACCCCTACGAGCAGTACTTC CASSLRDPYEQYF
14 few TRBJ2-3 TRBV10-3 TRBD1 TGTGCCATCAGTGAGCCGACAGGGACAGATACGCAGTATTTT CAISEPTGTDTQYF
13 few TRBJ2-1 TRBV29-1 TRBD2 TGCAGCGCAACTAGCGGGGGGGTAAATGAGCAGTTCTTC CSATSGGVNEQFF
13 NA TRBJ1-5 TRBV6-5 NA TGTGCCAGCAGTCCTACAGGGTGGCAGCCCCAGCATTTT CASSPTGWQPQHF
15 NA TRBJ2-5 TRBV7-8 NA TGTGCCAGCAGCTACAAACAGGGTACCTATACTATCCAGTACTTC CASSYKQGTYTIQYF
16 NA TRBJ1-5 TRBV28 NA TGTGCCAGCAGTTTAAAGGCGGATTATAGCAATCAGCCCCAGCATTTT CASSLKADYSNQPQHF
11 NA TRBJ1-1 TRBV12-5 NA TGTGCTAGTGGAACCTGGGCCGAAGCTTTCTTT CASGTWAEAFF
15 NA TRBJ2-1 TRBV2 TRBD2 TGTGCCAGCAGCTATAGCGGGGGGTTGGTCAATGAGCAGTTCTTC CASSYSGGLVNEQFF
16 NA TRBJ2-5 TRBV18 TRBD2 TGTGCCAGCTCACCTATTTCTAGCGGGGGAACGGAGACCCAGTACTTC CASSPISSGGTETQYF
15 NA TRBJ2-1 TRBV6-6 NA TGTGCCAGCAGTTACCCCCAGGGCGGGTCAAACGAGCAGTTCTTC CASSYPQGGSNEQFF
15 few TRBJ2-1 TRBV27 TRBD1 TGTGCCAGCAGTGTAACCCGGACAGGGGGGAATGAGCAGTTCTTC CASSVTRTGGNEQFF
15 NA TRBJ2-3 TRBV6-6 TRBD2 TGTGCCAGCAGCCGGACTAGCGGGAGCACAGATACGCAGTATTTT CASSRTSGSTDTQYF
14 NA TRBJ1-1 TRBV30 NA TGTGCCTGGAGTCCCCGTGGGGGAGGGACTGAAGCTTTCTTT CAWSPRGGGTEAFF
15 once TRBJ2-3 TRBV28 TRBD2 TGTGCCAGCAGTTTACCCTCTACTAGCGCAGATACGCAGTATTTT CASSLPSTSADTQYF
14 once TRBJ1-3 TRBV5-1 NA TGCGCCAGCAGCTTGTCGGGGTCGGGAAACACCATATATTTT CASSLSGSGNTIYF
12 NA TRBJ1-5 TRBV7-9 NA TGTGCCAGCAGCGTAAGCAATCAGCCCCAGCATTTT CASSVSNQPQHF
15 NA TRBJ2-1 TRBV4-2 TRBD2 TGTGCCAGCAGCCCAGGACTAGCGGGGGGAAATGAGCAGTTCTTC CASSPGLAGGNEQFF
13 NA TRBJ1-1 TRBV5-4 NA TGTGCCAGCAGGGAGGACAAATACACTGAAGCTTTCTTT CASREDKYTEAFF
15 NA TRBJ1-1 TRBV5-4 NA TGTGCCAGCAGCCGAGGACAAAACATGAACACTGAAGCTTTCTTT CASSRGQNMNTEAFF
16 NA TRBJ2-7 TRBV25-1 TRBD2 TGTGCCAGCAGTGGGTCACTAGCGGGGGGGAACTACGAGCAGTACTTC CASSGSLAGGNYEQYF
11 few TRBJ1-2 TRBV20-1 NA TGCAGTGCTGAAGGTTGGGACGGCTACACCTTC CSAEGWDGYTF
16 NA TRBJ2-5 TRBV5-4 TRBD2 TGTGCCAGCAGCTTGGAAAGCGGGGGGGCCGAGGAGACCCAGTACTTC CASSLESGGAEETQYF
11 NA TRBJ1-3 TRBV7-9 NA TGTGCCAGCAGCTCTGGAAACACCATATATTTT CASSSGNTIYF
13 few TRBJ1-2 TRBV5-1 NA TGCGCCAGCAAGGTCTCCGATTTATATGGCTACACCTTC CASKVSDLYGYTF
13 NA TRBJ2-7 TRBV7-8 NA TGTGCCAGCACCGCTACGGGGTGGAGCGAGCAGTACTTC CASTATGWSEQYF
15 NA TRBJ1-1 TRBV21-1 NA TGTGCCAGCAGCAAAACGACAGGGAGGTTGACTGAAGCTTTCTTT CASSKTTGRLTEAFF